This is a list of T cell receptor beta chains from one sample in a study of blood T cell repertoires in COVID-19. Some clones are missing from TCRdb's copy, which holds only in-frame ones; the method was immunoSEQ multiplex PCR. The profile shows around 28,000 clones, 89% of them singletons. Sequencing input: peripheral blood. The receptors here all came from a human donor with acute or convalescent COVID-19. The donor label of this sample is uncertain. Both conserved end residues are trimmed from each CDR3.

cdr3_aa,v_call,j_call
ASSPTAGGYGETQY,TRBV18,TRBJ2-5
ASSLTPGTAA,TRBV2,TRBJ1-2
ASSAWGVKNIQY,TRBV19,TRBJ2-4
ASSFNDRDTGELF,TRBV13,TRBJ2-2
ASSPPGGRRNTGELF,TRBV18,TRBJ2-2
ASSPTALNEKLF,TRBV2,TRBJ1-4
ASSEGQGYTEAF,TRBV5-1,TRBJ1-1
ASSGGTSGAGTDTQY,TRBV6-1,TRBJ2-3
ASTRQALSNQPQH,TRBV28,TRBJ1-5
ASSLVTARADTQY,TRBV7-2,TRBJ2-3
ASSGLAGGLGNEQF,TRBV5-4,TRBJ2-1
ASSAAYEQY,TRBV10-2,TRBJ2-7
ASSHPGQGFPEAF,TRBV7-9,TRBJ1-1
ASSSDYSGNTIY,TRBV7-9,TRBJ1-3
ASSLAGQRLAF,TRBV5-1,TRBJ1-1
ASSSQGVTGGSYGYT,TRBV7-9,TRBJ1-2
ASSGGLAEGTYEQY,TRBV2,TRBJ2-7
ASSKQGISYGYT,TRBV5-1,TRBJ1-2
ASSFLGALDTQY,TRBV27,TRBJ2-3
ASSQEGAQSFPQH,TRBV3-1/TRBV3-2,TRBJ1-5
ASSPPRTGSTDTQY,TRBV18,TRBJ2-3
ASSAGVSEQY,TRBV6-6,TRBJ2-7
SAGITDTQY,TRBV20-1,TRBJ2-3
ASSFGGSNQPQH,TRBV27,TRBJ1-5
ASSARQGFDNEQF,TRBV18,TRBJ2-1
SASRQGVSYNSPLH,TRBV20-1,TRBJ1-6
ASSRQGSGYT,TRBV6-5,TRBJ1-2
SASPSGRTKGEQF,TRBV20-1,TRBJ2-1
ASSPEAERPPLH,TRBV5-4,TRBJ1-6
ASSLGLAGGPETQY,TRBV5-1,TRBJ2-5
ASSLVSGRRTDTQY,TRBV5-1,TRBJ2-3
ASSSGPGTPLH,TRBV19,TRBJ1-6
ATSAPGPGGTEAF,TRBV24-1,TRBJ1-1
ASSRERGKVDEQY,TRBV4-1,TRBJ2-7
ASSPLGSLTNEKLF,TRBV18,TRBJ1-4
ASSVGLAGDTQY,TRBV7-6,TRBJ2-3
ASSPGLNYGYT,TRBV12-3/TRBV12-4,TRBJ1-2
ASGTGFLGNYGYT,TRBV12-5,TRBJ1-2
ASSLATGIASPLH,TRBV7-9,TRBJ1-6
ASSGQGSQLTQH,TRBV2,TRBJ1-5
ATSRAGLAGATDTQY,TRBV15,TRBJ2-3
ASALPGTGYGYT,TRBV28,TRBJ1-2
ASSRDKNTEAF,TRBV5-4,TRBJ1-1
ASSSGLAGGTSTDTQY,TRBV7-9,TRBJ2-3
ASSKVTGQETQY,TRBV5-1,TRBJ2-5